Shown below are 25 T cell receptor beta chains from a single sample sequenced in a study of T cells in Graves' hyperthyroidism and ophthalmopathy. TCR beta CDR3 regions were amplified from RNA transcripts. HTBI primers drove first-round RT-PCR of the TCR CDR3. One entry per CDR3 protein results from TCRdb running MiXCR on the multiplex PCR reads. Counted here are over 500,000 distinct CDR3 sequences, under 20% occurring once; the ten biggest clones make up 17%. Sequenced sample: blood. These receptors originate from a woman aged 18-35 years with Graves' ophthalmopathy.

This clonotype was found many times. The rearrangement links TRBV6-5 to TRBJ2-5, with D maybe TRBD2 (5 bases). V gave up 0 bases and J gave up 2 bases, with 7 bases separating them. CDR1 is MNHEY and CDR2 is SVGAGI in the germline V gene. The CDR3 is 14 amino acids. Here the CDR3 DNA reads TGTGCCAGCAGTTACTCGGGAGAACAAGAGACCCAGTACTTC. Translation gives CASSYSGEQETQYF.

The chain joins TRBV28 to TRBJ1-1; D remains unclear. The germline CDR1 and CDR2 sequences are MDHEN and SYDVKM. This CDR3 comprises 16 residues. The ends were cut back, 5 bases at V and 5 bases at J, with 21 bases in the middle. CDR3 protein: CASSPGIRAWATEAFF. The DNA of the CDR3 is TGTGCCAGCAGTCCGGGGATCCGGGCCTGGGCGACTGAAGCTTTCTTT.

The chain is built from TRBV27 and TRBJ2-7, with 8 positions matching TRBD2. V shed 5 bases and J 5 bases; nucleotides not matched to a gene: 8. This CDR3 is built from 14 residues. Per germline, CDR1 MNHEY and CDR2 SMNVEV (reference sequence). The CDR3 loop is CASSPGTSRDEQYF. In DNA form, the CDR3 reads TGTGCCAGCAGTCCGGGGACTAGTCGAGACGAGCAGTACTTC.

In nucleotides, the CDR3 is TGCAGCGCTCTGGACAGGGGGGCTGAAGCTTTCTTT. Amino acids: CSALDRGAEAFF. The chain is built from TRBV29-1 and TRBJ1-1, with 10 bases lining up with TRBD1. The germline V gene has CDR1 SQVTM and CDR2 ANQGSEA. V was pared by 7 bases and J by 6 bases, with 5 bases of the junction left unmatched. The CDR3 is made up of 12 amino acids.

This clonotype appeared many times. The J gene is TRBJ1-1, the V gene TRBV28; D might be TRBD1 (6 bases). There are 15 residues in the CDR3. Germline loops: CDR1 MDHEN, CDR2 SYDVKM. The ends were cut back, 7 bases at V and 0 bases at J, with 15 bases in the middle. The chain's CDR3 is CASNPLTGVNTEAFF. DNA of the CDR3: TGTGCCAGCAACCCCTTGACAGGCGTGAACACTGAAGCTTTCTTT.

The sample holds a few counts of this clonotype. V usage is TRBV18 and J usage is TRBJ1-4, with D maybe TRBD1 (6 bases). Trimming removed 5 bases from V and 4 bases from J, with 11 bases in between. This CDR3 spans 14 amino acids. The V gene's germline CDR1 is KGHSH and CDR2 LQKENI. The CDR3 spells CASSKTGYNEKLFF. DNA for the CDR3: TGTGCCAGCTCAAAGACAGGTTATAATGAAAAACTGTTTTTT.

This clonotype has a handful of counts. The V gene is TRBV20-1, the J gene TRBJ1-2; 10 bases line up with TRBD1. The CDR3 is 14 residues long. The V gene end was trimmed by 5 bases and the J gene end by 5 bases; junction bases not matched to a gene: 8. CDR1 and CDR2 (germline): DFQATT, SNEGSKA (reference sequence). The CDR3 loop reads CSAPTGQGGYGYTF. CDR3 nucleotides: TGCAGTGCTCCGACCGGACAGGGGGGTTATGGCTACACCTTC.

This clonotype was seen at least ten times. The chain carries TRBV12-3 or TRBV12-4 and TRBJ2-7; 9 positions agree with TRBD2. The CDR3 extends over 13 amino acids. Unmatched junction bases numbered 3, after V lost 5 bases and J lost 4 bases. The CDR3 spells CASSHGLAYEQYF. In DNA form, the CDR3 reads TGTGCCAGCAGTCACGGACTAGCGTACGAGCAGTACTTC.

This clonotype appeared many times. The chain employs TRBV28 and TRBJ2-5; 7 nucleotides line up with TRBD1. After removal of 6 bases from V and 1 base from J, the junction contained 2 bases not matched to a gene. Germline-derived CDR1 and CDR2 are MDHEN and SYDVKM. CDR3 length: 13 amino acids. CDR3 DNA: TGTGCCAGCAGGCAGGGGGTCCAAGAGACCCAGTACTTC. Translating it yields CASRQGVQETQYF.

This clonotype was seen at least ten times. The V gene is TRBV11-2, the J gene TRBJ1-2; tentative D call: TRBD1 (6 bases). Germline V CDR1 and CDR2: SGHAT, FQNNGV. This CDR3 contains 13 residues. The V gene lost 1 base and the J gene lost 5 bases, with 8 bases spanning the gap. The CDR3 nucleotides are TGTGCCAGCAGCTTAGCTACAGGGTATGGCTACACCTTC. Protein product: CASSLATGYGYTF.

The table lists this clonotype with a count of one. The rearrangement links TRBV19 to TRBJ2-7; TRBD2 matches at 7 bases. CDR1 and CDR2 (germline): LNHDA, SQIVND (reference sequence). Trimming at V came to 3 bases and at J to 2 bases, leaving 7 bases not matched to a gene. This CDR3 region has 15 residues. The CDR3 DNA is TGTGCCAGTAGTATGGGAGGGCCCAGACCCTACGAGCAGTACTTC. It specifies CASSMGGPRPYEQYF.

V and J are TRBV29-1 and TRBJ2-7; D call uncertain. The V gene's germline CDR1 is SQVTM and CDR2 ANQGSEA. CDR3 length: 13 residues. Trimming took 6 bases from V and 3 from J, leaving 15 bases between them. The CDR3 DNA reads as TGCAGCGTCCGTATGGGTATTGGCTACGAGCAGTACTTC. Translating gives CSVRMGIGYEQYF.

V and J are TRBV18 and TRBJ2-1; D is perhaps TRBD1 or TRBD2 (5 bases each). Germline V gives CDR1 KGHSH, CDR2 LQKENI. The CDR3 totals 14 residues. V shed 0 bases and J shed 10 bases, with 13 bases lying between them. The CDR3 protein is CASSPPARDEEQFF. DNA of the CDR3: TGTGCCAGCTCACCACCTGCCCGGGACGAAGAGCAGTTCTTC.

V usage is TRBV6-1 and J usage is TRBJ1-1; D is unclear. V was trimmed by 5 bases and J by 0 bases, leaving 7 bases between them. The CDR3 runs to 13 residues. Germline-derived CDR1 and CDR2 are MNHNS and SASEGT. The DNA of the CDR3 is TGTGCCAGCAGTCCAATCCTGAACACTGAAGCTTTCTTT. It is translated as CASSPILNTEAFF.

Details on this clonotype: A much larger clone is a single base away; this may be a read error. The chain uses TRBV28 and TRBJ1-1; D is undetermined. The CDR3 spans 16 residues. Germline V lookup: CDR1 MDHEN, CDR2 SYDVKM. CDR3 DNA sequence: TGTGCCGGCAGTTTAAAGCCTCTGGGGTTGAACACTGAAGCTTTCTTT. It yields the protein CAGSLKPLGLNTEAFF.

The chain is built from TRBV5-8 and TRBJ2-3, with 9 bases identical to TRBD2. This CDR3 has 15 residues. V lost 7 bases, J lost 0 bases, and 6 bases stayed unmatched. Germline loops: CDR1 SGHTS, CDR2 YDEGEE. CDR3 nucleotide sequence: TGTGCCAGCTGCCTGGCGGGGGGGAGCACAGATACGCAGTATTTT. Its protein is CASCLAGGSTDTQYF.

As to this clonotype: The junction differs from germline at one of its ends, possibly a read error. The CDR3 is CASSIGLSTLSNQPQHF. The CDR3 coding sequence is TGTGCCAGTAGCATAGGTCTGAGCACCCTTAGCAATCAGCCCCAGCATTTT. V gene TRBV19 combines with J gene TRBJ1-5; D is unresolved. From germline, CDR1 is LNHDA and CDR2 SQIVND (reference sequence). CDR3 length equals 17 residues. The whole variable domain, filled in from reference TRBV19 and TRBJ1-5, reads DGGITQSPKYLFRKEGQNVTLSCEQNLNHDAMYWYRQDPGQGLRLIYYSQIVNDFQKGDIAEGYSVSREKKESFPLTVTSAQKNPTAFYLCASSIGLSTLSNQPQHFGDGTRLSIL.

This clonotype was observed many times. The CDR3 sequence is CASVPGLAGVGTQYF. The CDR3 DNA reads TGTGCCAGTGTCCCGGGACTAGCGGGAGTGGGTACGCAGTATTTT. The chain is built from TRBV2 and TRBJ2-3; 14 nucleotides agree with TRBD2. This CDR3 is built from 15 residues. The V and J ends lost 9 bases and 8 bases, in that order; junction bases with no gene match: 10. The germline V gene encodes CDR1 SNHLY and CDR2 FYNNEI.

Ten or more counts support this clonotype. The chain has TRBV30 and TRBJ2-5, with 8 bases identical to TRBD2. CDR1 GTSNPN and CDR2 SVGIG come from the germline V gene (reference sequence). V gave up 4 bases and J gave up 4 bases; unmatched junction bases: 5. CDR3 length: 13 amino acids. CDR3 sequence reads: CAWTTGGSETQYF. CDR3 DNA: TGTGCCTGGACTACGGGAGGGTCAGAGACCCAGTACTTC.

This clonotype showed up many times. V is TRBV20-1 and J is TRBJ2-3, with TRBD2 matching over 10 bases. The CDR3 is made up of 19 amino acids. CDR1 and CDR2 (germline): DFQATT, SNEGSKA (reference sequence). The junction had 18 bases not matched to a gene; V was cut back by 4 bases and J by 2 bases. The CDR3 DNA is TGCAGTGCTACTCCCACCATGCTAGCGGGGGCCTTAGACACAGATACGCAGTATTTT. Amino acid sequence: CSATPTMLAGALDTDTQYF.

This clonotype has only a few counts. This sequence joins TRBV7-9 and TRBJ2-3, with 8 positions matching TRBD1. This CDR3 is built from 13 residues. The V gene end was trimmed by 5 bases and the J gene end by 10 bases; junction bases not matched to a gene: 8. Germline loops: CDR1 SEHNR, CDR2 FQNEAQ (reference sequence). CDR3 in DNA: TGTGCCAGCAGCGCCGGGACAGGACCAGCGCAGTATTTT. This gives the protein CASSAGTGPAQYF.

The V and J genes are TRBV6-2 or TRBV6-3 and TRBJ1-1; 7 bases map to TRBD1. CDR1 MNHEY and CDR2 SVGEGT come from the germline V gene. The CDR3 spans 17 residues. Trimming cost V 0 bases and J 0 bases; bases outside gene matches: 7. The CDR3 here is CASSYSAGGAMNTEAFF. The CDR3, as DNA: TGTGCCAGCAGTTACTCGGCAGGGGGAGCCATGAACACTGAAGCTTTCTTT.

This clonotype was recorded many times. V and J are TRBV5-1 and TRBJ2-7, with D perhaps matching TRBD1 or TRBD2 (5 bases each). Trimming stripped 4 bases from V and 5 bases from J, with 16 bases between. The CDR3 spans 14 residues. Germline CDR1 and CDR2: SGHRS and YFSETQ. The CDR3 sequence is CASSPGLGDDEQYF. For the CDR3, the DNA is TGCGCCAGCAGCCCAGGGTTGGGGGACGACGAGCAGTACTTC.

This clonotype was counted many times. The CDR3 sequence is CSAYPWAGGGRSSYEQYF. DNA of the CDR3: TGCAGTGCTTACCCTTGGGCGGGAGGCGGAAGGAGCTCCTACGAGCAGTACTTC. The V and J genes are TRBV20-1 and TRBJ2-7, with TRBD2 matching over 8 bases. The V gene's germline CDR1 is DFQATT and CDR2 SNEGSKA (reference sequence). The CDR3 covers 18 residues. V lost 5 bases, J lost 0 bases, and 18 bases stayed unmatched.

This clonotype came up a few times. This rearrangement joins TRBV7-6 to TRBJ2-7; D might be TRBD1 (5 bases). Germline CDR1 reads SGHVS; CDR2 reads FNYEAQ. The CDR3 covers 16 residues. V was trimmed by 5 bases and J by 2 bases, leaving 19 bases between them. CDR3 residues: CASSQALGAAPYEQYF. In DNA form, the CDR3 reads TGTGCCAGCAGCCAGGCCCTAGGGGCCGCACCCTACGAGCAGTACTTC.